The clone carrying this T cell receptor beta chain was observed a few times. Its antigen remains unidentified. The data were taken from a study of cytomegalovirus exposure and HLA in healthy donors. Findings and limits, study-wide: Rarity characterized most TCR sequences, yet some public TCRs appeared in many donors. Researchers counted around 180 TCR beta chains as cytomegalovirus-associated. Because they were indistinguishable, some V segments, including TRBV6-2 and TRBV6-3, were excluded.

Germline V gene lookup returns CDR1 LGHNA and CDR2 YNFKEQ. The CDR3 has 16 amino acids. The junction had 6 bases not matched to a gene; V was cut back by 0 bases and J by 6 bases. A multiplex PCR was run with 60 Vbeta primers and 13 Jbeta primers. Study processing details: Unique TCR beta chains numbered about 72 million in a later analysis, with around 10 million shared. Measured with immunoSEQ multiplex PCR; TCRdb has only the in-frame clones, and not every one. D and trimming were read from the DNA, whereas the V and J calls and clone size are those reported in that table. The sample lists about 54,000 clones, 82% occurring once.

This clonotype was sampled from a young woman in good health and CMV-seronegative. The chain combines TRBV4-2 with TRBJ2-3, with 10 nucleotides matching TRBD2. The sample was PBMCs. CDR3: CASSQERASGSDTQYF. The CDR3 region has the DNA TGTGCCAGCAGCCAAGAACGAGCTAGCGGGAGTGATACGCAGTATTTT.